These T cell receptor beta chains were read from a single sample in a study of T-cell memory formation after mild COVID-19. One entry per CDR3 protein results from TCRdb running MiXCR on the 5' RACE reads. The sample lists approximately 51,000 distinct CDR3 sequences, over 8.5% occurring once. The sample comprised PBMCs or a T cell subset sorted from them (not recorded which). The receptors shown here come from an adult woman who had mild COVID-19 (a few samples of this study predate the infection). Cell type and time point are not known. The CDR3 runs from the conserved cysteine through the conserved F or W. Each record gives: clone size, J gene, V gene, D gene, CDR3 protein, CDR3 DNA. D genes are given only for firm matches. Clone size is shown for a subset of rows, as once, few, many or a class of expanded clone.

size: .
J: TRBJ2-7
V: TRBV12-3/TRBV12-4
D: .
CDR3: CASSLDSSYEQYF
DNA: TGTGCCAGCAGTCTGGACAGCTCCTACGAGCAGTACTTC

size: many
J: TRBJ2-7
V: TRBV6-5
D: .
CDR3: CASFRGRGYEQYF
DNA: TGTGCCAGCTTCCGGGGCAGGGGCTACGAGCAGTACTTC

size: many
J: TRBJ1-1
V: TRBV9
D: TRBD1
CDR3: CASSTGQANTEAFF
DNA: TGTGCCAGCAGCACCGGACAGGCGAACACTGAAGCTTTCTTT

size: .
J: TRBJ2-2
V: TRBV7-7
D: TRBD1
CDR3: CASSVGTAGELFF
DNA: TGTGCTAGCAGCGTAGGGACAGCGGGGGAGCTGTTTTTT

size: many
J: TRBJ2-5
V: TRBV24-1
D: .
CDR3: CATSDLQDGEETQYF
DNA: TGTGCCACCAGTGATTTGCAGGACGGAGAAGAGACCCAGTACTTC

size: .
J: TRBJ2-2
V: TRBV5-1
D: .
CDR3: CASSLGDWISVELFF
DNA: TGCGCCAGCAGCTTGGGGGACTGGATTTCCGTGGAGCTGTTTTTT

size: many
J: TRBJ2-3
V: TRBV7-3
D: .
CDR3: CASSLYGLRGDTDTQYF
DNA: TGTGCCAGCAGCTTATATGGCCTGCGCGGTGACACAGATACGCAGTATTTT

size: .
J: TRBJ2-1
V: TRBV30
D: .
CDR3: CAWSSGVPYNEQFF
DNA: TGTGCCTGGAGTTCGGGGGTACCCTACAATGAGCAGTTCTTC

size: .
J: TRBJ1-1
V: TRBV6-5
D: .
CDR3: CASSYRQVAYQGTEAFF
DNA: TGTGCCAGCAGTTATCGGCAGGTAGCGTATCAGGGAACTGAAGCTTTCTTT

size: .
J: TRBJ2-2
V: TRBV6-1
D: .
CDR3: CASSEAGGFETGELFF
DNA: TGTGCCAGCAGTGAAGCTGGAGGATTCGAGACCGGGGAGCTGTTTTTT

size: .
J: TRBJ1-1
V: TRBV20-1
D: .
CDR3: CSARNRVGTEAFF
DNA: TGCAGTGCTAGGAACAGGGTGGGAACTGAAGCTTTCTTT

size: few
J: TRBJ2-3
V: TRBV3-1
D: .
CDR3: CASSQAGADTQYF
DNA: TGTGCCAGCAGCCAAGCGGGGGCCGATACGCAGTATTTT

size: .
J: TRBJ2-1
V: TRBV5-6
D: .
CDR3: CASSLALGSYNEQFF
DNA: TGTGCCAGCAGCTTAGCACTTGGCTCCTACAATGAGCAGTTCTTC

size: .
J: TRBJ2-6
V: TRBV7-9
D: .
CDR3: CASSLVGKATPSYGANVLTF
DNA: TGTGCCAGCAGCTTAGTGGGTAAGGCGACCCCATCTTATGGGGCCAACGTCCTGACTTTC

size: few
J: TRBJ2-1
V: TRBV9
D: TRBD2
CDR3: CASSSPGLAGRGEQFF
DNA: TGTGCCAGCAGCTCCCCCGGGCTAGCGGGGCGAGGTGAGCAGTTCTTC

size: medium-sized
J: TRBJ2-7
V: TRBV29-1
D: TRBD2
CDR3: CSVWIAGATYEQYF
DNA: TGCAGCGTTTGGATAGCGGGAGCCACCTACGAGCAGTACTTC